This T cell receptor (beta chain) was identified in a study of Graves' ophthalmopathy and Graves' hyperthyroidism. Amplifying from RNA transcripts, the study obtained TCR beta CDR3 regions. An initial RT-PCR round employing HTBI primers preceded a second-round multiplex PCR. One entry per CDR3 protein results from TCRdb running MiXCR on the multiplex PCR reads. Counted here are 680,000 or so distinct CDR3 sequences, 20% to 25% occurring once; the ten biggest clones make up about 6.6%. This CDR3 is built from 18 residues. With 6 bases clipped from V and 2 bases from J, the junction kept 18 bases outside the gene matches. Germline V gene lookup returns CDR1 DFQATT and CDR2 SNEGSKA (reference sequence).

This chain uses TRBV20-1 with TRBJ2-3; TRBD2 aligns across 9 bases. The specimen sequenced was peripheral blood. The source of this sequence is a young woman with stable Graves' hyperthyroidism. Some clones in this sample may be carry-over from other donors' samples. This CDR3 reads CSAERAGGHATHTDTQYF. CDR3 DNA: TGCAGTGCCGAGAGGGCGGGGGGGCACGCCACACACACAGATACGCAGTATTTT.